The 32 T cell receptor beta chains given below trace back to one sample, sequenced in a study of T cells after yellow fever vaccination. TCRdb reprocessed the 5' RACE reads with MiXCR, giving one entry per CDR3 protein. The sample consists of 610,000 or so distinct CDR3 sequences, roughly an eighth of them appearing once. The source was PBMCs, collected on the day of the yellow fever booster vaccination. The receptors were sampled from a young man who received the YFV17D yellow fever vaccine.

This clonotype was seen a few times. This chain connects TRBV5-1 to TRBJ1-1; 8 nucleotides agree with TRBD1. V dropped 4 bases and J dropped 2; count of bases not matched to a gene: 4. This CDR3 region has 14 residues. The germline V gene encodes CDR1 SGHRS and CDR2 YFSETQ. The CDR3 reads CASSVDRVNTEAFF. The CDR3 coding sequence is TGCGCCAGCAGCGTGGACAGGGTAAACACTGAAGCTTTCTTT.

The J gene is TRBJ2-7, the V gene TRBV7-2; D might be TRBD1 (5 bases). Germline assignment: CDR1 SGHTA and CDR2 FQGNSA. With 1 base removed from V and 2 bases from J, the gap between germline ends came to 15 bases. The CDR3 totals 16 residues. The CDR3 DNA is TGTGCCAGCAGCTTAGGCCCCTCGGACATGCCCTACGAGCAGTACTTC. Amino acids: CASSLGPSDMPYEQYF.

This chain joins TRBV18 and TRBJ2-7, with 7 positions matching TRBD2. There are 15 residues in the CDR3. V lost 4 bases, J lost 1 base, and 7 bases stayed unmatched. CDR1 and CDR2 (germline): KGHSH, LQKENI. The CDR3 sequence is CASSRGTTVSYEQYF. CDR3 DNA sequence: TGTGCCAGCTCACGGGGGACTACGGTTTCCTACGAGCAGTACTTC. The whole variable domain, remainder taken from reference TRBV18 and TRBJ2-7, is NAGVMQNPRHLVRRRGQEARLRCSPMKGHSHVYWYRQLPEEGLKFMVYLQKENIIDESGMPKERFSAEFPKEGPSILRIQQVVRGDSAAYFCASSRGTTVSYEQYFGPGTRLTVT.

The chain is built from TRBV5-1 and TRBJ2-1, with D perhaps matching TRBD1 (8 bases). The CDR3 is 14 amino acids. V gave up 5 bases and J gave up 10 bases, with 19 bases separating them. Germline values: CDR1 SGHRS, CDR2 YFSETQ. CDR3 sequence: CASRPGQEGGEQFF. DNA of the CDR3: TGCGCCAGCAGACCGGGACAGGAGGGAGGGGAGCAGTTCTTC. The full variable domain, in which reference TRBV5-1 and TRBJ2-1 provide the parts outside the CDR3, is KAGVTQTPRYLIKTRGQQVTLSCSPISGHRSVSWYQQTPGQGLQFLFEYFSETQRNKGNFPGRFSGRQFSNSRSEMNVSTLELGDSALYLCASRPGQEGGEQFFGPGTRLTVL.

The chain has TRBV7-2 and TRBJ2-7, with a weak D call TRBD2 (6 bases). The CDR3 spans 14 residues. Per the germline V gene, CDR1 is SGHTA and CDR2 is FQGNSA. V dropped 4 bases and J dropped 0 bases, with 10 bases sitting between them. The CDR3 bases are TGTGCCAGCAGCTGGGGCGGGAACTCCTACGAGCAGTACTTC. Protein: CASSWGGNSYEQYF.

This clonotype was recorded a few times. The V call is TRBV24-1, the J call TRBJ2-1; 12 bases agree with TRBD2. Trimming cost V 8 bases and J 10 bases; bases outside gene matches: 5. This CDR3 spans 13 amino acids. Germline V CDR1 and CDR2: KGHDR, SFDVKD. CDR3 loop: CATTRTSGTEQFF. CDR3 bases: TGTGCCACCACGAGGACTAGCGGGACCGAGCAGTTCTTC.

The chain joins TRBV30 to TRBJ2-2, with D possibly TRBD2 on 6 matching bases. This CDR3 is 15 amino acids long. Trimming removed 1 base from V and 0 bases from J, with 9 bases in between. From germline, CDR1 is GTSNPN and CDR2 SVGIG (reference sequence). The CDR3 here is CAWSAGLTNTGELFF. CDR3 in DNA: TGTGCCTGGAGTGCGGGACTGACGAACACCGGGGAGCTGTTTTTT.

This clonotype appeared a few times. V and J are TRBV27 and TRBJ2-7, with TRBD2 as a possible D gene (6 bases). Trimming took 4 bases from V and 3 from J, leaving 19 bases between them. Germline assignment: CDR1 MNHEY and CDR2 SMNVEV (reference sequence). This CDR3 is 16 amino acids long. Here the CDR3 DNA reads TGTGCCAGCAGTTCCCCTCGGCGCGGGAAGGACTACGAGCAGTACTTC. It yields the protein CASSSPRRGKDYEQYF.

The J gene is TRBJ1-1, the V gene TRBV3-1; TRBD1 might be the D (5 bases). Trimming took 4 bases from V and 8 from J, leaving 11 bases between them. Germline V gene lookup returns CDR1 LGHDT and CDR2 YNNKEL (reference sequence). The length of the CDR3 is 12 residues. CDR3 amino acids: CASSLPDREAFF. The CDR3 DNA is TGTGCCAGCAGCCTACCCGACAGAGAAGCTTTCTTT.

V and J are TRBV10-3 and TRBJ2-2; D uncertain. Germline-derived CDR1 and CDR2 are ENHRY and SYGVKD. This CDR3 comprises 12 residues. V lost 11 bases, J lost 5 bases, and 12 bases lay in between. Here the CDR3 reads CAAAAQTGELFF. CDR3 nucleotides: TGTGCCGCGGCGGCCCAAACCGGGGAGCTGTTTTTT.

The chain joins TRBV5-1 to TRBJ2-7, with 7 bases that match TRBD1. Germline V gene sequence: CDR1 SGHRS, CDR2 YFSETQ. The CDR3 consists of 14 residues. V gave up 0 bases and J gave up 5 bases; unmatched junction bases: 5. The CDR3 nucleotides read TGCGCCAGCAGCTTGGGACAGGGTCTGAACGAGCAGTACTTC. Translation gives CASSLGQGLNEQYF. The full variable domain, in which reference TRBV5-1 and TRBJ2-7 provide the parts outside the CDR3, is KAGVTQTPRYLIKTRGQQVTLSCSPISGHRSVSWYQQTPGQGLQFLFEYFSETQRNKGNFPGRFSGRQFSNSRSEMNVSTLELGDSALYLCASSLGQGLNEQYFGPGTRLTVT.

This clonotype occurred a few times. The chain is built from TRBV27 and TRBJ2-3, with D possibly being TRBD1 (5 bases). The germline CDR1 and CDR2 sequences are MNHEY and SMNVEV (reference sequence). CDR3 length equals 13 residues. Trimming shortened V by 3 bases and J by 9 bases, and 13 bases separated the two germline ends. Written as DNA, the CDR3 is TGTGCCAGCAGTTTGACAGTGGGGATAACGCAGTATTTT. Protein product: CASSLTVGITQYF.

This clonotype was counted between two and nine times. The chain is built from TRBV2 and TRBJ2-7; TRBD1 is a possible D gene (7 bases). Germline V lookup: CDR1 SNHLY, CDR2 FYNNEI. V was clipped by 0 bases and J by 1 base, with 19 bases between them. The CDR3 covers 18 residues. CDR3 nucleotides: TGTGCCAGCAGTGAAGCAACGGGGGACGGGACAGTGTCCTACGAGCAGTACTTC. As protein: CASSEATGDGTVSYEQYF.

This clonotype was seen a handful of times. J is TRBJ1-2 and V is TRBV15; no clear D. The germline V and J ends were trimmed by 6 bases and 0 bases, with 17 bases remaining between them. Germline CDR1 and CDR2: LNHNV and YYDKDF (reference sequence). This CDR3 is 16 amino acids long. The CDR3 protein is CATRRAGASSNYGYTF. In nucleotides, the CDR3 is TGTGCCACCAGACGGGCGGGAGCTTCGTCTAACTATGGCTACACCTTC. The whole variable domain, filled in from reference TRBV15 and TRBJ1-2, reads DAMVIQNPRYQVTQFGKPVTLSCSQTLNHNVMYWYQQKSSQAPKLLFHYYDKDFNNEADTPDNFQSRRPNTSFCFLDIRSPGLGDTAMYLCATRRAGASSNYGYTFGSGTRLTVV.

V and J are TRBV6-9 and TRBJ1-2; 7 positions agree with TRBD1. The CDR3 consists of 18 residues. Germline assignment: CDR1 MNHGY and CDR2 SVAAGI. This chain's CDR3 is CTFSYYSLRDSHNYGYTF. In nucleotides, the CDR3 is TGTACCTTCAGTTATTACTCGCTCCGGGACAGCCATAACTATGGCTACACCTTC.

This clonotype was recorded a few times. The CDR3 loop is CASSSGGRGDTQYF. The CDR3 DNA is TGTGCCAGCAGTTCCGGCGGGAGAGGGGATACGCAGTATTTT. The chain links TRBV6-2 or TRBV6-3 to TRBJ2-3; 7 nucleotides align to TRBD2. Germline V gene sequence: CDR1 MNHEY, CDR2 SVGEGT. Trimming at V came to 4 bases and at J to 6 bases, leaving 7 bases not matched to a gene. The CDR3 totals 14 residues.

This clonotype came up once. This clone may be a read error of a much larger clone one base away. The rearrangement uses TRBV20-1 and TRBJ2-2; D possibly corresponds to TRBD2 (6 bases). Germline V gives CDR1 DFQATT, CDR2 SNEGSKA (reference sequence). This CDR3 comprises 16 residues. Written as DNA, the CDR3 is TGCTGTGCTAGAGGTCCCCCGGGAGAGGACACCGGGGAGCTGTTTTTT. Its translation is CCARGPPGEDTGELFF.

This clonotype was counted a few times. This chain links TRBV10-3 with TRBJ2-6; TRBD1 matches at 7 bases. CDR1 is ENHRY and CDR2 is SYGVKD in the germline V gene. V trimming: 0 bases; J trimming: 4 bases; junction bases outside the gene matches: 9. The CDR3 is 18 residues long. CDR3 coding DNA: TGTGCCATCAGTGAGTCGGGACAGTGGGGGACGGGGGCCAACGTCCTGACTTTC. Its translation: CAISESGQWGTGANVLTF.

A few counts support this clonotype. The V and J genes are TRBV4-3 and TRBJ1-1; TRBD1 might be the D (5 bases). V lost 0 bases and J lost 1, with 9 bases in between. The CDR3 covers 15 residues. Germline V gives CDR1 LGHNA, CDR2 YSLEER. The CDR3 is CASSQEGRRNTEAFF. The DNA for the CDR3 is TGCGCCAGCAGCCAAGAGGGGCGGAGGAACACTGAAGCTTTCTTT.

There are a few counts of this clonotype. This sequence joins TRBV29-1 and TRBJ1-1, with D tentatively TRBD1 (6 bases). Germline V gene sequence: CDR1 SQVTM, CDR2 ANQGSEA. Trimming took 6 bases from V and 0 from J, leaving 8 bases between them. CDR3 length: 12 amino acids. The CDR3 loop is CSVGTLNTEAFF. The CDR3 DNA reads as TGCAGCGTCGGGACACTGAACACTGAAGCTTTCTTT.

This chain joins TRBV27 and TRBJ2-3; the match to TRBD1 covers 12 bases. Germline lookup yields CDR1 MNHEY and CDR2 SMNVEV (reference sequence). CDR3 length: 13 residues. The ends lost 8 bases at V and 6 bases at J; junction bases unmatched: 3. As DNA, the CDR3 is TGTGCCAGCCGGGACAGGGGGCTGGATACGCAGTATTTT. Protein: CASRDRGLDTQYF.

As DNA, the CDR3 is TGTGCCAGCAGTTACGCCGCCGGGTCACAAGGGGAGTTCTTC. Translating it yields CASSYAAGSQGEFF. This sequence joins TRBV6-5 and TRBJ2-1; D might be TRBD1 (5 bases). Germline CDR1 MNHEY, CDR2 SVGAGI. The length of the CDR3 is 14 residues. Trimming cost V 2 bases and J 14 bases, with 19 bases left between them.

In nucleotides, the CDR3 is TGTGCCAGCAGCTTACTCTTAGCGGGACCGCACGAGACCCAGTACTTC. Encoded protein: CASSLLLAGPHETQYF. The V and J genes are TRBV7-8 and TRBJ2-5, with 8 bases fitting TRBD2. Germline V gene lookup returns CDR1 SGHVS and CDR2 FQNEAQ. There are 16 residues in the CDR3. V lost 2 bases to trimming and J lost 5 bases; unmatched junction nucleotides: 10.

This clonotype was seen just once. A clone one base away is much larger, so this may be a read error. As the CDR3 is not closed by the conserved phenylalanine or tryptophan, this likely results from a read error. CDR3 residues: CSAREQGTNSHGYTV. CDR3 DNA sequence: TGCAGTGCTAGGGAACAGGGGACGAACTCACACGGCTACACCGTC. The rearrangement uses TRBV20-1 and TRBJ1-2, with TRBD1 matching 7 bases. In germline, CDR1 is DFQATT, CDR2 SNEGSKA (reference sequence). This CDR3 region has 15 residues. V lost 3 bases, J lost 8 bases, and 15 bases stayed unmatched.

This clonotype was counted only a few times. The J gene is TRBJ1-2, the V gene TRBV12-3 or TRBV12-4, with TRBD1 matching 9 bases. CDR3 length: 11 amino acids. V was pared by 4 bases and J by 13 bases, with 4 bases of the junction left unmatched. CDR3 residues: CASSWDRVATF. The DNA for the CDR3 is TGTGCCAGCAGTTGGGACAGGGTGGCCACCTTC.

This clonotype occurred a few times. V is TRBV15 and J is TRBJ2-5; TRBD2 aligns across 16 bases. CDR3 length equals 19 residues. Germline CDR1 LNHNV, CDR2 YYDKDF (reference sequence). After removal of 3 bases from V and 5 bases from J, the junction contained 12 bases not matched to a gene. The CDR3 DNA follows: TGTGCCACCAGCAGCACATCCGGGACTAGCGGGAGGGGCGGGGAGACCCAGTACTTC. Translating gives CATSSTSGTSGRGGETQYF.

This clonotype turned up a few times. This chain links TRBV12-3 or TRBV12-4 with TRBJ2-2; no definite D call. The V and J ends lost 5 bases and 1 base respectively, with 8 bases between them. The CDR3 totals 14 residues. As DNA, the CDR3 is TGTGCCAGCAGTACCAGACAGAACACCGGGGAGCTGTTTTTT. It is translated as CASSTRQNTGELFF.

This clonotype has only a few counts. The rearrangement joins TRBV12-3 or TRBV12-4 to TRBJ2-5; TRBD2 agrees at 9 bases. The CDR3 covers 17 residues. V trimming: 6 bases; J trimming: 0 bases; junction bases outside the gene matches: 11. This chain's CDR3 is CASSVTSGLGYQETQYF. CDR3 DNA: TGTGCCAGCAGCGTGACTAGCGGCCTTGGGTACCAAGAGACCCAGTACTTC.

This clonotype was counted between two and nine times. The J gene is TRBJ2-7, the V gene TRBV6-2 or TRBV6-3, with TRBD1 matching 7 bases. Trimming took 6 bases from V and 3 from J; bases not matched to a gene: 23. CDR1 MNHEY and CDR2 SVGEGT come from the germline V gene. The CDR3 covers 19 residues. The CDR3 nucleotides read TGTGCCAGCAGCATTCGGACAGGTCGAATCCTGCGTTTAAACTACGAGCAGTACTTC. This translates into CASSIRTGRILRLNYEQYF.

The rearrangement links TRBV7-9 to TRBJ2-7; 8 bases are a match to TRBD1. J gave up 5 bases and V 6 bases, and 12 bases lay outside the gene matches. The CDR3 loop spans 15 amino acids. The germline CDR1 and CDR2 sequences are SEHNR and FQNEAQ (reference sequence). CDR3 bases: TGTGCCAGCAGAGACCCCGGGACAGGAAGCCACGAGCAGTACTTC. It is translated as CASRDPGTGSHEQYF.

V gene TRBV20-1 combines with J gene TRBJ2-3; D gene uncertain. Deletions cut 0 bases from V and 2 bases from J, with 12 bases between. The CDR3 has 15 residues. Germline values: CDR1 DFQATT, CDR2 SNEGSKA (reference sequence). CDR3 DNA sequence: TGCAGTGCTAGAGATCGGCGGAGCCCCACAGATACGCAGTATTTT. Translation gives CSARDRRSPTDTQYF.

For the CDR3, the DNA is TGTGCCGGGGGGCTAGCGGGGATTTCCTACAATGAGCAGTTCTTC. The encoded protein is CAGGLAGISYNEQFF. The chain uses TRBV6-1 and TRBJ2-1; 9 bases line up with TRBD2. Germline trimming cut 11 bases from V and 1 base from J; bases unmatched to any gene: 9. Germline V gene sequence: CDR1 MNHNS, CDR2 SASEGT. CDR3 length equals 15 residues.